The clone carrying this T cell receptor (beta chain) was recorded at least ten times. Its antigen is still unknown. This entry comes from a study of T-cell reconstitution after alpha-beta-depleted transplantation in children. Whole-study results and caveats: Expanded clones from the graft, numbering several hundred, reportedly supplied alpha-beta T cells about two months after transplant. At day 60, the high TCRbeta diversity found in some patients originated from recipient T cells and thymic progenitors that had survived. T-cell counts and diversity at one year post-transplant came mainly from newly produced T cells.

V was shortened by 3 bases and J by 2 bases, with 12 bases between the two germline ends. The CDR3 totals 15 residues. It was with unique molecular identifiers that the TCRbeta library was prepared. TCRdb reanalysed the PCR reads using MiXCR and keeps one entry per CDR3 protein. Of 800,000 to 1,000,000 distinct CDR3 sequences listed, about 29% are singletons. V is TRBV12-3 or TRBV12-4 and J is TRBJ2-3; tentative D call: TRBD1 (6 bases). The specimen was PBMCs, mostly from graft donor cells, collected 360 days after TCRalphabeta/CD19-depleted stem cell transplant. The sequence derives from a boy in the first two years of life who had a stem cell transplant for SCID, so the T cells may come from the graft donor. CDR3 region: CASSFAGASTDTQYF. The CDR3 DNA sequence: TGTGCCAGCAGTTTCGCAGGGGCGTCCACAGATACGCAGTATTTT.